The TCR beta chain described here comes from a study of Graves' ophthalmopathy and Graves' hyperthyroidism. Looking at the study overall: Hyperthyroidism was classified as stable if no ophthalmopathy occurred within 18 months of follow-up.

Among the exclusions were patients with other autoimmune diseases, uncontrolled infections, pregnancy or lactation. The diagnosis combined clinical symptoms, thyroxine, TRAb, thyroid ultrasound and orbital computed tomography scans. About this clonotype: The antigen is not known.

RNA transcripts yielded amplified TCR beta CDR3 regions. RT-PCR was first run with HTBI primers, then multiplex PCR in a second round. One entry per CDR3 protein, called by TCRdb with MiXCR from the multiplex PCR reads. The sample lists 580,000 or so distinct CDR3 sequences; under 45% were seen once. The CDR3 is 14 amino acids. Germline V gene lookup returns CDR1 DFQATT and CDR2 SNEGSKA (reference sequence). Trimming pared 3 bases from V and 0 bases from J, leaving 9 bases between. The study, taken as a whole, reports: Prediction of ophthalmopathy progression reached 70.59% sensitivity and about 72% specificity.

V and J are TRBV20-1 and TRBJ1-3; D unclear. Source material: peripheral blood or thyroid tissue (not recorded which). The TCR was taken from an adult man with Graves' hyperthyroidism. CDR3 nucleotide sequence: TGCAGTGCTAGCTCCGGCAGCTCTGGAAACACCATATATTTT. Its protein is CSASSGSSGNTIYF.